This TCR beta chain was sequenced for a study of cytomegalovirus exposure and HLA in healthy donors. General study findings and limits: The study recorded more than 150 TCR beta chains that were cytomegalovirus-associated.

CDR1 SGHTA and CDR2 FQGNSA come from the germline V gene. V was clipped by 2 bases and J by 2 bases, with 9 bases between them. CDR3 size: 14 residues. About this clone itself: The antigen is unknown.

Researchers ran the PCR with 60 Vbeta and 13 Jbeta primers. TCRdb's table, derived via immunoSEQ multiplex PCR, lists solely in-frame clones and lacks some. The data hold 150,000 to 200,000 clones, with 75% to 80% observed a single time. The rearrangement joins TRBV7-2 to TRBJ1-2; maybe TRBD1 (5 bases). The receptor was isolated from a man aged 45 to 65 in good health and CMV-seropositive. Sequences were obtained from PBMCs. CDR3 sequence (DNA): TGTGCCAGCAGCTTAAACAGGTTAAACTATGGCTACACCTTC. Its protein product is CASSLNRLNYGYTF.